Here is one T cell receptor (beta chain) with its context. The antigen remains unidentified. The CDR3 has 16 amino acids. V lost 4 bases and J lost 3, with 16 bases in between. Looked up from germline, CDR1 is SGHRS and CDR2 is YFSETQ. This specimen belongs to a study of T cells after yellow fever vaccination. The wider study: Some fractions had low cell numbers, and these were prepared with SMART-Seq v4 Ultra Low Input.

TCRdb ran MiXCR on the 5' RACE reads and lists one entry per CDR3 protein. The repertoire has some 350,000 distinct CDR3 sequences, about 9.9% of them found once; the top ten carry roughly 18%. Broader study findings: The CD4 compartment and the CD8 compartment contained a small share of clonotypes in common. Post-booster samples contained most primary-vaccination clones (approximately 96% CD4, roughly 88% CD8). On re-exposure, the response was weaker but peaked faster, at day 5 versus 15.

V is TRBV5-1 and J is TRBJ2-2; the D gene is possibly TRBD2 (5 bases). The starting material was PBMCs, obtained on the day of the first yellow fever vaccination. This clonotype was sampled from a man aged 18 to 30 who received the YFV17D yellow fever vaccine. CDR3 amino acids: CASSLASGPDTGELFF. For the CDR3, the DNA is TGCGCCAGCAGCCTGGCCAGCGGCCCTGACACCGGGGAGCTGTTTTTT.